This T cell receptor beta chain stems from a study of monozygotic twins with inflammatory bowel disease. Points on this clonotype: Its antigen is still unknown.

No T cells were sorted before total RNA was taken from whole blood. Per germline, CDR1 MNHNS and CDR2 SASEGT. The CDR3 covers 14 residues. Study-wide results and caveats: Repertoire similarity did not differ between concordant and discordant twins, perhaps due to limited power.

The UMIs contained a 6-nucleotide sample barcode. They were added by template switching during cDNA synthesis. Both TCRalpha and TCRbeta cDNA were subjected to two nested PCRs lasting approximately 16 and 10 cycles. After re-calling the 5' RACE reads, TCRdb lists one entry per CDR3 protein, DNA absent. Recorded for this sample: some 450,000 distinct CDR3 sequences. The sequencing input was blood. The receptor was isolated from a human donor with ulcerative colitis or Crohn's disease, or a healthy co-twin of an affected twin (not recorded which). This chain uses TRBV6-1 with TRBJ1-1. The CDR3 loop reads CANRKWQTNTEAFF.